Following are 19 T cell receptor beta chains from one sample sequenced in a study of T cell repertoires in Merkel cell carcinoma. Assay: immunoSEQ multiplex PCR; the TCRdb copy retains only in-frame clones and omits some. The top ten clones hold 17% of a sample with about 15,000 clones, approximately 80% of them seen once. The sample consisted of tumor tissue. The receptors here all came from an adult with Merkel cell carcinoma.

V is TRBV11-3 and J is TRBJ2-5; no firm D call. CDR1 and CDR2 (germline): SGHNT, YENEEA. Trimming stripped 5 bases from V and 5 bases from J, with 12 bases between. CDR3 length: 13 residues. CDR3 DNA sequence: TGTGCCAGCAGCCCCGGTCCCCGGGAGACCCAGTACTTC. Translating gives CASSPGPRETQYF.

This chain's CDR3 is CASSYSGSAEQYF. For the CDR3, the DNA is TGCGCCAGCAGCTATAGCGGGAGCGCCGAGCAGTACTTC. The chain has TRBV5-1 and TRBJ2-7; 9 bases map to TRBD2. CDR1 and CDR2 from the germline V gene are SGHRS and YFSETQ. V lost 3 bases to trimming and J lost 6 bases; unmatched junction nucleotides: 4. This CDR3 spans 13 amino acids.

The chain employs TRBV5-1 and TRBJ1-4, with a possible D match to TRBD1 (6 bases). This CDR3 spans 15 amino acids. Germline CDR1 reads SGHRS; CDR2 reads YFSETQ. V was trimmed by 4 bases and J by 3 bases, leaving 13 bases between them. Here the CDR3 DNA reads TGCGCCAGCAGCACACAGGGACGGTCTAATGAAAAACTGTTTTTT. It translates to CASSTQGRSNEKLFF.

The rearrangement links TRBV4-3 to TRBJ2-3, with 8 bases fitting TRBD2. Germline values: CDR1 LGHNA, CDR2 YSLEER. The junction had 7 bases not matched to a gene; V was cut back by 0 bases and J by 5 bases. The CDR3 length is 16 residues. CDR3 coding DNA: TGCGCCAGCAGCCAAGAAGGGCGGGGGGCGAGAGATACGCAGTATTTT. Translated, it gives CASSQEGRGARDTQYF.

This CDR3 is CASQYRGSGRYDEQYF. The CDR3, as DNA: TGTGCCAGCCAGTATCGGGGCAGCGGGAGGTACGACGAGCAGTACTTC. The J gene is TRBJ2-7, the V gene TRBV5-6; 9 nucleotides agree with TRBD2. Germline V gene sequence: CDR1 SGHDT, CDR2 YYEEEE. The V segment lost 7 bases and the J segment 5 bases; nucleotides outside the gene matches: 16. The CDR3 consists of 16 residues.

In nucleotides, the CDR3 is TGTGCCAGCAGTTTAGGTCTCAACACTGAAGCTTTCTTT. Protein product: CASSLGLNTEAFF. The chain recombines TRBV12-3 or TRBV12-4 with TRBJ1-1; D is uncertain. The length of the CDR3 is 13 residues. Trimming cost V 1 base and J 2 bases, with 5 bases left between them.

J is TRBJ1-6 and V is TRBV14; TRBD1 is a possible D gene (6 bases). CDR1 and CDR2 (germline): SGHDN, FVKESK. Trimming took off 4 bases at V and 8 bases at J, with 15 bases between the two ends. The CDR3 totals 15 residues. CDR3 in DNA: TGTGCCAGCAGCCGAATTAACAGGGAGGATTCACCCCTCCACTTT. This encodes CASSRINREDSPLHF.

This chain connects TRBV7-8 to TRBJ2-2, with D possibly TRBD1 on 7 matching bases. CDR3 length equals 15 residues. Germline CDR1 is SGHVS and CDR2 is FQNEAQ. The V gene lost 2 bases and the J gene lost 5 bases, with 12 bases spanning the gap. CDR3 DNA sequence: TGTGCCAGCAGCTTACGGGAGACAGGGACCGGGGAGCTGTTTTTT. Amino acids: CASSLRETGTGELFF.

This rearrangement joins TRBV5-1 to TRBJ2-3, with 15 bases aligning to TRBD2. Germline trimming cut 3 bases from V and 3 bases from J; bases unmatched to any gene: 8. This CDR3 is 18 amino acids long. Germline V gives CDR1 SGHRS, CDR2 YFSETQ. The CDR3 reads CASSSGTSGRTRTDTQYF. The CDR3 region has the DNA TGCGCCAGCAGCTCTGGGACTAGCGGGAGGACCCGGACAGATACGCAGTATTTT. The entire variable domain, with the rest obtained from reference TRBV5-1 and TRBJ2-3, is as follows: KAGVTQTPRYLIKTRGQQVTLSCSPISGHRSVSWYQQTPGQGLQFLFEYFSETQRNKGNFPGRFSGRQFSNSRSEMNVSTLELGDSALYLCASSSGTSGRTRTDTQYFGPGTRLTVL.

The chain carries TRBV6-5 and TRBJ2-7; 12 positions agree with TRBD2. Germline V CDR1 and CDR2: MNHEY, SVGAGI. The CDR3 has 15 residues. Trimming took 6 bases from V and 1 from J; bases not matched to a gene: 4. CDR3 amino acids: CASRLTSGGSYEQYF. In DNA form, the CDR3 reads TGTGCCAGCAGGTTGACTAGCGGGGGATCCTACGAGCAGTACTTC.

This clone was counted a single time. The rearrangement links TRBV5-1 to TRBJ1-1; unclear D gene. Germline CDR1 and CDR2: SGHRS and YFSETQ. The CDR3 spans 14 residues. V shed 0 bases and J shed 2 bases, with 8 bases lying between them. The CDR3 loop reads CASSLVSGNTEAFF. CDR3 coding DNA: TGCGCCAGCAGCTTGGTGTCCGGAAACACTGAAGCTTTCTTT.

V is TRBV6-6 and J is TRBJ2-2, with 7 nucleotides matching TRBD1. The length of the CDR3 is 14 residues. Germline trimming cut 6 bases from V and 4 bases from J; bases unmatched to any gene: 5. CDR1 and CDR2 from the germline V gene are MNHNY and SVGAGI (reference sequence). The CDR3 is CASRTTGSTGELFF. CDR3 in DNA: TGTGCCAGCAGGACGACAGGGAGCACCGGGGAGCTGTTTTTT.

This rearrangement joins TRBV9 to TRBJ2-5, with D perhaps matching TRBD1 (7 bases). This CDR3 is built from 16 residues. The V and J ends lost 7 bases and 1 base respectively, with 20 bases between them. From germline, CDR1 is SGDLS and CDR2 YYNGEE. CDR3 coding DNA: TGTGCCAGCTCCCAGGGGGGAAATCCGGTCCAAGAGACCCAGTACTTC. It yields the protein CASSQGGNPVQETQYF.

The chain is built from TRBV10-3 and TRBJ1-1; no reliable D call. In germline, CDR1 is ENHRY, CDR2 SYGVKD. The CDR3 has 14 residues. V was shortened by 4 bases and J by 3 bases, with 12 bases between the two germline ends. The CDR3 region has the DNA TGTGCCATCAGTGGCTCCCGGGGAGACACTGAAGCTTTCTTT. Protein sequence: CAISGSRGDTEAFF.

V gene TRBV25-1 combines with J gene TRBJ2-4; D is undetermined. Germline-derived CDR1 and CDR2 are MGHDK and SYGVNS. The CDR3 totals 14 residues. Between the trimmed V and J ends, which lost 1 base and 0 bases, there was a span of 4 bases. The CDR3 region is CASSESGAKNIQYF. CDR3 in DNA: TGTGCCAGCAGTGAATCGGGAGCCAAAAACATTCAGTACTTC.

This clone was observed a single time. CDR3 sequence reads: CASSAPGTPGIGEQFF. The CDR3 DNA reads TGTGCCAGCAGTGCCCCCGGGACCCCGGGGATCGGTGAGCAGTTCTTC. The J gene is TRBJ2-1, the V gene TRBV6-1; D may match TRBD1 or TRBD2 (5 bases each). With 4 bases removed from V and 9 bases from J, the gap between germline ends came to 22 bases. Germline values: CDR1 MNHNS, CDR2 SASEGT. The CDR3 spans 16 residues.

This clone appeared a single time. The chain joins TRBV5-4 to TRBJ2-5; D could derive from TRBD1 or TRBD2 (7 bases each). V gave up 6 bases and J gave up 5 bases, with 23 bases separating them. The CDR3 extends over 16 amino acids. Germline CDR1 and CDR2: SGHNT and YYREEE (reference sequence). The DNA for the CDR3 is TGTGCCAGCACCATGGGAGGGGGCAGGTCGGTGGAGACCCAGTACTTC. Translation: CASTMGGGRSVETQYF.

This clone was counted only a few times. This sequence joins TRBV27 and TRBJ2-2, with a possible D match to TRBD2 (6 bases). In germline, CDR1 is MNHEY, CDR2 SMNVEV (reference sequence). This CDR3 is built from 14 residues. The V and J ends lost 6 bases and 0 bases respectively, with 8 bases between them. This chain's CDR3 is CASRTGANTGELFF. In DNA form, the CDR3 reads TGTGCCAGCAGGACGGGGGCGAACACCGGGGAGCTGTTTTTT.

This clone was seen only once. J is TRBJ2-3 and V is TRBV9; TRBD1 aligns across 7 bases. The V gene's germline CDR1 is SGDLS and CDR2 YYNGEE. The length of the CDR3 is 13 residues. Losses at the gene ends were 4 bases for V and 4 bases for J; bases not matched to a gene: 3. The CDR3 DNA reads as TGTGCCAGCAGCTCGGGACAGTCAGATACGCAGTATTTT. Translation gives CASSSGQSDTQYF.